This TCR beta chain is drawn from a study of T cells in localized non-small cell lung cancer. This clone has just a few counts. The target antigen is unknown. General study findings and limits: Because sequencing included only one region (of the tumor), heterogeneity remains possible. Tumor trailed uninvolved adjacent lung in T cell clonality, which peaked there. Turning up in adjacent lung were a median about 61 of the top 100 tumor clones. Longer overall survival was associated with a higher density of T cells in the blood.

Assay: immunoSEQ multiplex PCR; the TCRdb copy retains only in-frame clones and omits some. The table has 3,900 or so clones, more than 30% seen once. The sequence was collected from a male donor at least 60 years old with stage III lung adenocarcinoma. Sequenced material: lung tumor tissue, taken before any cancer treatment.

CDR3 sequence reads: CASSYSNWETQYF. In DNA, the CDR3 is TGTGCCAGCAGTTACTCGAACTGGGAGACCCAGTACTTC. The rearrangement joins TRBV6-8 to TRBJ2-5, with D unresolved. Per germline, CDR1 MNHGY and CDR2 SAAAGT. The CDR3 has 13 amino acids. Trimming removed 0 bases at V and 5 bases at J, with 7 bases between.